This T cell receptor (beta chain) stems from a study of blood T cells in healthy people across ages. The CDR3 loop spans 13 amino acids. Between the trimmed V and J ends, which lost 6 bases and 5 bases, there was a span of 17 bases. CDR1 and CDR2 from the germline V gene are DFQATT and SNEGSKA (reference sequence). This clonotype turned up a few times. A second PCR of roughly 7 to 11 cycles used a sample-barcoded 5' primer and a J-beta primer mix. Using its own MiXCR run on the 5' RACE reads, TCRdb lists one record per CDR3 protein. The sample carries some 890,000 distinct CDR3 sequences, 25% to 35% recorded once. These sequences were also reported in another study, on T cells of mothers and their children.

The receptor comes from a woman in her thirties or forties in good health. This chain uses TRBV20-1 with TRBJ2-7; possible D gene TRBD2, 7 bases. Specimen: blood. CDR3 sequence: CSAPWGGANEQYF. The CDR3 DNA follows: TGCAGTGCCCCGTGGGGGGGGGCCAACGAGCAGTACTTC.